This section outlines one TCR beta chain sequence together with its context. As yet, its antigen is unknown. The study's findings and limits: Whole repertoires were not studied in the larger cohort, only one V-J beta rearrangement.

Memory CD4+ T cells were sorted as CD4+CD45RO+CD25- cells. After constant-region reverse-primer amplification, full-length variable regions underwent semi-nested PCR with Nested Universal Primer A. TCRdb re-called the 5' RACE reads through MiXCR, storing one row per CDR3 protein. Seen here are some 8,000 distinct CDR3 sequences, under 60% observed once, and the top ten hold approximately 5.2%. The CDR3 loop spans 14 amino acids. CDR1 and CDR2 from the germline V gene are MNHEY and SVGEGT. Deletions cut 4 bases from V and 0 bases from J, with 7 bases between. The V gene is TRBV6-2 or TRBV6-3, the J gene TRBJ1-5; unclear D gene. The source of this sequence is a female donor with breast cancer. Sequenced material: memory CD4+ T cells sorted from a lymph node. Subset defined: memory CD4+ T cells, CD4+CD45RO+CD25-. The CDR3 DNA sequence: TGTGCCAGCAGTTCGCAGTATAGCAATCAGCCCCAGCATTTT. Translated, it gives CASSSQYSNQPQHF.